Below, 23 T cell receptor beta chains from the same sample are listed, as sequenced in a study of shared clonotypes between healthy human individuals. Assay: immunoSEQ multiplex PCR; the TCRdb copy retains only in-frame clones and omits some. The sample records a few million clones, approximately 90% being singletons. The sequenced sample consisted of naive CD4+ T cells sorted from blood. As to subset: CD45RA+ positively selected. Every receptor here comes from a man aged 18 to 30 in good health.

The chain employs TRBV27 and TRBJ2-1; D not resolved. This CDR3 region has 16 residues. The V gene's germline CDR1 is MNHEY and CDR2 SMNVEV (reference sequence). Between the trimmed V and J ends, which lost 2 bases and 0 bases, there was a span of 11 bases. The CDR3 nucleotides read TGTGCCAGCAGTTTAGGGCTTACCAGCTCCTACAATGAGCAGTTCTTC. Translating gives CASSLGLTSSYNEQFF.

This chain connects TRBV29-1 to TRBJ2-5; D is undetermined. Trimming removed 7 bases at V and 2 bases at J, with 17 bases between. The germline V gene encodes CDR1 SQVTM and CDR2 ANQGSEA. This CDR3 spans 14 amino acids. The chain's CDR3 is CSATGLTLQETQYF. The CDR3 DNA follows: TGCAGCGCCACCGGGTTGACTCTACAAGAGACCCAGTACTTC.

The chain joins TRBV5-4 to TRBJ2-7, with 7 bases fitting TRBD2. The CDR3 sequence is 14 residues long. Trimming took 0 bases from V and 6 from J; bases not matched to a gene: 6. The germline V gene encodes CDR1 SGHNT and CDR2 YYREEE (reference sequence). DNA of the CDR3: TGTGCCAGCAGCTTGGAAGGGGAGGGCCGCGAGCAGTACTTC. Translated, it gives CASSLEGEGREQYF.

The rearrangement uses TRBV6-5 and TRBJ2-7, with 8 bases matching TRBD1. The V gene's germline CDR1 is MNHEY and CDR2 SVGAGI. CDR3 size: 13 residues. The CDR3 is CVTRGLRYYEQYF. The CDR3 region has the DNA TGTGTTACCAGGGGGCTCCGCTACTACGAGCAGTACTTC.

This clone has just one count. The rearrangement uses TRBV4-3 and TRBJ2-7; no reliable D call. Looked up from germline, CDR1 is LGHNA and CDR2 is YSLEER. This CDR3 comprises 17 residues. V lost 0 bases and J lost 3, with 18 bases in between. As DNA, the CDR3 is TGCGCCAGCAGCCAAGAGGTTAGTAATCAACCATTCTACGAGCAGTACTTC. Encoded protein: CASSQEVSNQPFYEQYF.

The V call is TRBV19, the J call TRBJ1-1; TRBD1 is a possible D gene (6 bases). The V gene's germline CDR1 is LNHDA and CDR2 SQIVND (reference sequence). V was pared by 10 bases and J by 1 base, with 13 bases between. The CDR3 extends over 13 amino acids. CDR3 sequence (DNA): TGTGCCATCAGGGGTCAGAAGAACACTGAAGCTTTCTTT. Residues: CAIRGQKNTEAFF.

V usage is TRBV7-2 and J usage is TRBJ1-5; a possible D gene is TRBD1 (5 bases). The CDR3 totals 16 residues. CDR1 SGHTA and CDR2 FQGNSA come from the germline V gene. Trimming stripped 5 bases from V and 7 bases from J, with 21 bases between. The CDR3: CASSPRDGSPPQPQHF. The CDR3 bases are TGTGCCAGCAGCCCAAGGGACGGATCTCCTCCCCAGCCCCAGCATTTT.

The gene calls are TRBV20-1 and TRBJ1-1; D remains unclear. Germline loops: CDR1 DFQATT, CDR2 SNEGSKA (reference sequence). This CDR3 contains 11 residues. The V and J ends lost 3 bases and 4 bases respectively, with 6 bases between them. The CDR3 coding sequence is TGCAGTGCTAGGTTGGCCACTGAAGCTTTCTTT. Translating it yields CSARLATEAFF.

In its sample, this clone was seen a few times. The genes are TRBV30 and TRBJ1-1; tentatively, D is TRBD1 (5 bases). The CDR3 is 13 residues long. V gave up 4 bases and J gave up 0 bases, with 9 bases separating them. CDR1 is GTSNPN and CDR2 is SVGIG in the germline V gene (reference sequence). CDR3 sequence reads: CAWNPTVNTEAFF. The CDR3 DNA reads TGTGCCTGGAACCCGACAGTGAACACTGAAGCTTTCTTT.

The chain links TRBV7-9 to TRBJ2-7, with a tentative D call TRBD2 (5 bases). Germline CDR1 reads SEHNR; CDR2 reads FQNEAQ (reference sequence). V lost 3 bases and J 1 base, leaving 10 bases between the germline ends. This CDR3 has 14 amino acids. Here the CDR3 DNA reads TGTGCCAGCAGCTTGGCGACTATGTCCTACGAGCAGTACTTC. It encodes CASSLATMSYEQYF.

The chain recombines TRBV6-5 with TRBJ2-3; 7 bases line up with TRBD1. This CDR3 is built from 15 residues. Trimming removed 6 bases from V and 5 bases from J; junction bases left unmatched: 11. CDR1 and CDR2 from the germline V gene are MNHEY and SVGAGI. CDR3 nucleotides: TGTGCCAGCAGCGCAGGGGGACGCAAGCAAGATACGCAGTATTTT. Amino acids: CASSAGGRKQDTQYF.

The chain recombines TRBV19 with TRBJ2-1, with unresolved D. The CDR3 is 15 amino acids. V was pared by 10 bases and J by 6 bases, with 22 bases between. Germline values: CDR1 LNHDA, CDR2 SQIVND (reference sequence). The CDR3 spells CATASLVFRGNEQFF. The DNA for the CDR3 is TGTGCCACCGCTTCTTTAGTCTTCAGAGGCAATGAGCAGTTCTTC. The whole variable domain, remainder taken from reference TRBV19 and TRBJ2-1, is DGGITQSPKYLFRKEGQNVTLSCEQNLNHDAMYWYRQDPGQGLRLIYYSQIVNDFQKGDIAEGYSVSREKKESFPLTVTSAQKNPTAFYLCATASLVFRGNEQFFGPGTRLTVL.

This chain joins TRBV25-1 and TRBJ2-7, with a possible D match to TRBD2 (6 bases). Trimming stripped 6 bases from V and 2 bases from J, with 11 bases between. The CDR3 loop spans 13 amino acids. Germline loops: CDR1 MGHDK, CDR2 SYGVNS. CDR3 residues: CASSNGGTYEQYF. The CDR3, as DNA: TGTGCCAGCAGCAACGGGGGAACCTACGAGCAGTACTTC.

In nucleotides, the CDR3 is TGTGCCAGCAGTTTATCTGGGCAGGGCAGTCGGAACACCTTC. Translating gives CASSLSGQGSRNTF. The rearrangement uses TRBV27 and TRBJ1-2; maybe TRBD1 (5 bases). Between the trimmed V and J ends, which lost 0 bases and 12 bases, there was a span of 17 bases. The CDR3 spans 14 residues. Germline CDR1 MNHEY, CDR2 SMNVEV (reference sequence).

Only one count was recorded for this clone. J is TRBJ1-1 and V is TRBV7-2; D is unresolved. The V and J ends lost 4 bases and 0 bases respectively, with 12 bases between them. Germline CDR1 is SGHTA and CDR2 is FQGNSA. The CDR3 is made up of 15 amino acids. In DNA form, the CDR3 reads TGTGCCAGCAGCTCTCCACTGGTAGTGAACACTGAAGCTTTCTTT. Translated, it gives CASSSPLVVNTEAFF. The variable domain in full, completed from reference TRBV7-2 and TRBJ1-1, reads GAGVSQSPSNKVTEKGKDVELRCDPISGHTALYWYRQSLGQGLEFLIYFQGNSAPDKSGLPSDRFSAERTGGSVSTLTIQRTQQEDSAVYLCASSSPLVVNTEAFFGQGTRLTVV.

This clone was seen a few times. The chain couples TRBV30 to TRBJ1-4; no clear D. The germline CDR1 and CDR2 sequences are GTSNPN and SVGIG (reference sequence). The V end was cut by 1 base, the J end by 4 bases, with 7 bases between. CDR3 size: 13 residues. Here the CDR3 DNA reads TGTGCCTGGAGTGGGGGTAATAATGAAAAACTGTTTTTT. This translates into CAWSGGNNEKLFF.

The J gene is TRBJ2-7, the V gene TRBV6-5; D remains unclear. Germline CDR1 is MNHEY and CDR2 is SVGAGI. Trimming took 0 bases from V and 3 from J, leaving 12 bases between them. The CDR3 is 15 amino acids. The CDR3 loop reads CASSYSASISYEQYF. Here the CDR3 DNA reads TGTGCCAGCAGTTACTCGGCTAGTATCAGCTACGAGCAGTACTTC.

The chain carries TRBV5-1 and TRBJ2-1; TRBD1 matches at 7 bases. The CDR3 runs 17 residues. Trimming took 3 bases from V and 2 from J; bases not matched to a gene: 11. Germline V gene lookup returns CDR1 SGHRS and CDR2 YFSETQ. The CDR3 spells CASSSPPGQSTYNEQFF. DNA for the CDR3: TGCGCCAGCAGCTCCCCCCCGGGACAGTCAACCTACAATGAGCAGTTCTTC.

The chain couples TRBV2 to TRBJ1-4, with D hard to call. The CDR3 spans 14 residues. V shed 5 bases and J shed 8 bases, with 15 bases lying between them. Germline CDR1 is SNHLY and CDR2 is FYNNEI. The CDR3 coding sequence is TGTGCCAGCAGTCCCGGGAGGCTTGGAGAAAAACTGTTTTTT. Encoded protein: CASSPGRLGEKLFF.

This chain links TRBV29-1 with TRBJ2-1; D is perhaps TRBD1 or TRBD2 (5 bases each). V was clipped by 6 bases and J by 5 bases, with 17 bases between them. CDR1 SQVTM and CDR2 ANQGSEA come from the germline V gene. The CDR3 spans 14 residues. CDR3 sequence reads: CSVAEAGRNNEQFF. As DNA, the CDR3 is TGCAGCGTCGCCGAAGCAGGGAGAAACAATGAGCAGTTCTTC.

The rearrangement uses TRBV11-3 and TRBJ2-3, with D uncertain. Germline V gene data show CDR1 as SGHNT and CDR2 as YENEEA. There are 14 residues in the CDR3. Trimming took 2 bases from V and 4 from J, leaving 10 bases between them. CDR3 sequence (DNA): TGTGCCAGCAGCTTAATGGTAGGCGCAGATACGCAGTATTTT. Amino acids: CASSLMVGADTQYF.

This chain connects TRBV6-5 to TRBJ2-5; tentative D call: TRBD2 (5 bases). The CDR3 length is 16 residues. Trimming took 0 bases from V and 5 from J, leaving 16 bases between them. The germline gives CDR1 MNHEY, CDR2 SVGAGI. CDR3 bases: TGTGCCAGCAGTTACTCGAGGACTGAAAGACGGGAGACCCAGTACTTC. Translating it yields CASSYSRTERRETQYF.

This chain connects TRBV2 to TRBJ2-1; D remains unclear. V shed 6 bases and J shed 14 bases, with 14 bases lying between them. CDR1 and CDR2 (germline): SNHLY, FYNNEI. The CDR3 contains 11 residues. Written as DNA, the CDR3 is TGTGCCAGCAGCCGCGAAGTGGGTGAGTTCTTC. This sequence encodes CASSREVGEFF. The full variable domain, in which reference TRBV2 and TRBJ2-1 provide the parts outside the CDR3, is EPEVTQTPSHQVTQMGQEVILRCVPISNHLYFYWYRQILGQKVEFLVSFYNNEISEKSEIFDDQFSVERPDGSNFTLKIRSTKLEDSAMYFCASSREVGEFFGPGTRLTVL.